One and the same sample provided the 22 T cell receptor beta chains below, sequenced in a study of PD-L1 blockade in urothelial cancer (dated by TCRdb to 2016 to 2017). Receptors were amplified or captured by the immunoSEQ multiplex PCR assay. TCRdb limited this immuneACCESS table to in-frame rearrangements with V and J called. A share of clones is missing; checked studies link under half to unresolved V genes, and the rest is unexplained. In this sample the table shows more than 40,000 clones, 83% of which occur a single time. Approximately 16% of the sample goes to the ten largest clones. The time point label on this specimen signifies: peripheral blood 6 weeks after treatment start. Here the sequenced sample was PBMCs, taken around atezolizumab (anti-PD-L1) treatment. The source of these receptors is a man between 60 and 70 years old with urothelial cancer.

This chain connects TRBV7-8 to TRBJ2-6; 12 bases align to TRBD1. Unmatched junction bases numbered 6, after V lost 5 bases and J lost 1 base. Germline CDR1 SGHVS, CDR2 FQNEAQ. This CDR3 has 18 amino acids. In DNA, the CDR3 is TGTGCCAGCAGCCAGGGACAGGGGGCCTATTCTGGGGCCAACGTCCTGACTTTC. Translation: CASSQGQGAYSGANVLTF.

The chain links TRBV30 to TRBJ2-7; D is perhaps TRBD1 (6 bases). The germline V gene has CDR1 GTSNPN and CDR2 SVGIG (reference sequence). V lost 0 bases, J lost 5 bases, and 23 bases lay in between. CDR3 length: 17 amino acids. This chain's CDR3 is CAWSVSPYEGGRDEQYF. The CDR3 DNA reads as TGTGCCTGGAGTGTATCCCCCTATGAAGGGGGTAGGGACGAGCAGTACTTC.

The gene calls are TRBV7-2 and TRBJ2-7; D may be TRBD2 (6 bases). Trimming pared 1 base from V and 0 bases from J, leaving 13 bases between. CDR1 and CDR2 from the germline V gene are SGHTA and FQGNSA. The CDR3 sequence is 16 residues long. The CDR3 DNA reads as TGTGCCAGCAGCTTAGTTGGAGGGGAGCCCTCCTACGAGCAGTACTTC. It encodes CASSLVGGEPSYEQYF.

This clone was counted a few times. This sequence joins TRBV19 and TRBJ2-2; unclear D gene. Trimming shortened V by 2 bases and J by 0 bases, and 4 bases separated the two germline ends. CDR1 is LNHDA, CDR2 SQIVND, per germline (reference sequence). This CDR3 spans 14 amino acids. CDR3 DNA sequence: TGTGCCAGTAGTATATCAACGAACACCGGGGAGCTGTTTTTT. Protein: CASSISTNTGELFF.

This chain joins TRBV15 and TRBJ1-4; unclear D gene. Germline V lookup: CDR1 LNHNV, CDR2 YYDKDF (reference sequence). V was cut by 0 bases and J by 12 bases, with 17 bases left in between. The CDR3 has 15 amino acids. The CDR3 reads CATSRDIGGGKELFF. CDR3 nucleotide sequence: TGTGCCACCAGCAGAGATATAGGTGGAGGAAAGGAACTGTTTTTT. Full variable domain (rest looked up from reference TRBV15 and TRBJ1-4): DAMVIQNPRYQVTQFGKPVTLSCSQTLNHNVMYWYQQKSSQAPKLLFHYYDKDFNNEADTPDNFQSRRPNTSFCFLDIRSPGLGDTAMYLCATSRDIGGGKELFFGSGTQLSVL.

The chain uses TRBV25-1 and TRBJ1-2; D is unclear. There are 12 residues in the CDR3. The V and J ends lost 1 base and 5 bases respectively, with 5 bases between them. Per germline, CDR1 MGHDK and CDR2 SYGVNS. Here the CDR3 reads CASSEFRYGYTF. CDR3 nucleotides: TGTGCCAGCAGTGAATTCAGATATGGCTACACCTTC.

The J gene is TRBJ1-3, the V gene TRBV7-9; D is unresolved. The CDR3 length is 17 residues. Per germline, CDR1 SEHNR and CDR2 FQNEAQ (reference sequence). Trimming left V 1 base short and J 0 bases short, with 13 bases between. CDR3 DNA sequence: TGTGCCAGCAGCTTAGTTCTGGGCGAGACCTCTGGAAACACCATATATTTT. Its translation: CASSLVLGETSGNTIYF.

The chain employs TRBV19 and TRBJ1-5, with TRBD1 identical over 9 bases. The CDR3 is made up of 15 amino acids. After removal of 3 bases from V and 7 bases from J, the junction contained 7 bases not matched to a gene. Looked up from germline, CDR1 is LNHDA and CDR2 is SQIVND (reference sequence). This chain's CDR3 is CASSIGNRGLQPQHF. CDR3 DNA: TGTGCCAGTAGTATTGGTAACAGGGGGCTACAGCCCCAGCATTTT.

The chain employs TRBV27 and TRBJ1-4; 7 bases are shared with TRBD1. The J segment lost 8 bases and the V segment lost 0 bases, leaving 3 bases of the junction unmatched. The V gene's germline CDR1 is MNHEY and CDR2 SMNVEV (reference sequence). CDR3 length equals 14 residues. In DNA form, the CDR3 reads TGTGCCAGCAGTTTATCCAGGGGGAGGGAAAAACTGTTTTTT. It translates to CASSLSRGREKLFF.

In DNA form, the CDR3 reads TGTGCCAGCAGCCCCTCCACAGATACGCAGTATTTT. Its translation: CASSPSTDTQYF. The chain couples TRBV7-9 to TRBJ2-3; D is uncertain. This CDR3 is 12 amino acids long. Germline CDR1 reads SEHNR; CDR2 reads FQNEAQ (reference sequence). V was cut by 5 bases and J by 2 bases, with 5 bases left in between.

The V gene is TRBV11-2, the J gene TRBJ2-3; 8 nucleotides match TRBD1. The CDR3 is 15 residues long. From germline, CDR1 is SGHAT and CDR2 FQNNGV. V trimming: 5 bases; J trimming: 2 bases; junction bases outside the gene matches: 6. The DNA for the CDR3 is TGTGCCAGCAGCCCAAGGGGACAGGCCACAGATACGCAGTATTTT. It translates to CASSPRGQATDTQYF.

This chain uses TRBV5-6 with TRBJ2-7; TRBD1 might be the D (6 bases). V was clipped by 2 bases and J by 6 bases, with 21 bases between them. The CDR3 runs to 16 residues. Germline CDR1 and CDR2: SGHDT and YYEEEE. For the CDR3, the DNA is TGTGCCAGCAGCTTATGGGGGCTCAGGGGATGGTCCGAGCAGTACTTC. Translation: CASSLWGLRGWSEQYF.

This clone appeared once. The V call is TRBV5-6, the J call TRBJ1-1; possible D gene TRBD1, 5 bases. The CDR3 contains 15 residues. CDR1 and CDR2 from the germline V gene are SGHDT and YYEEEE. V shed 0 bases and J shed 0 bases, with 9 bases lying between them. The CDR3 DNA reads as TGTGCCAGCAGCTTGGCCGGGGGGATGAACACTGAAGCTTTCTTT. Protein product: CASSLAGGMNTEAFF.

Comments on this clone: Within the sample, other DNA sequences also encode this same CDR3. The chain uses TRBV19 and TRBJ1-1; D gene ambiguous. Trimming took 3 bases from V and 0 from J, leaving 5 bases between them. This CDR3 is 13 amino acids long. Germline V lookup: CDR1 LNHDA, CDR2 SQIVND (reference sequence). The CDR3 DNA is TGTGCCAGTAGTATTTCAGTGAACACTGAAGCTTTCTTT. It is translated as CASSISVNTEAFF.

V usage is TRBV5-1 and J usage is TRBJ2-3; a possible D gene is TRBD1 (5 bases). The germline gives CDR1 SGHRS, CDR2 YFSETQ. V was shortened by 4 bases and J by 0 bases, with 21 bases between the two germline ends. The CDR3 consists of 18 residues. This CDR3 is CASSPGFSGPLSTDTQYF. CDR3 bases: TGCGCCAGCAGCCCAGGGTTTTCAGGACCTCTTAGCACAGATACGCAGTATTTT.

The genes are TRBV19 and TRBJ1-2; possible D gene TRBD1, 5 bases. The CDR3 runs 15 residues. The V and J ends lost 10 bases and 0 bases respectively, with 18 bases between them. Per the germline V gene, CDR1 is LNHDA and CDR2 is SQIVND (reference sequence). The CDR3: CATLPFGAANYGYTF. The CDR3 nucleotides are TGTGCCACCCTGCCGTTTGGGGCGGCTAACTATGGCTACACCTTC.

The chain is built from TRBV27 and TRBJ2-5, with 9 bases aligning to TRBD1. The length of the CDR3 is 18 residues. V gave up 5 bases and J gave up 2 bases; unmatched junction bases: 15. Germline V gene lookup returns CDR1 MNHEY and CDR2 SMNVEV (reference sequence). The DNA for the CDR3 is TGTGCCAGCAGTACCAGAGGACAGGGGTTTTCCAAACAAGAGACCCAGTACTTC. As protein: CASSTRGQGFSKQETQYF.

The rearrangement links TRBV27 to TRBJ2-1, with 7 bases matching TRBD1. V was clipped by 5 bases and J by 3 bases; unmatched bases: 4. CDR1 and CDR2 (germline): MNHEY, SMNVEV (reference sequence). CDR3 length equals 14 residues. The CDR3 loop reads CASSPGTVYNEQFF. The CDR3 nucleotides are TGTGCCAGCAGTCCTGGGACAGTCTACAATGAGCAGTTCTTC.

The chain recombines TRBV28 with TRBJ1-5, with D perhaps TRBD1 (5 bases). V gave up 5 bases and J gave up 7 bases, with 12 bases separating them. Germline CDR1 and CDR2: MDHEN and SYDVKM. The CDR3 length is 13 residues. As DNA, the CDR3 is TGTGCCAGCAGTCTAACCAGGGAACAGCCCCAGCATTTT. Amino acids: CASSLTREQPQHF.

A note on this clone: Germline is not matched at one junction end, which may reflect a read error. The V gene is TRBV19, the J gene TRBJ2-7, with D tentatively TRBD1 (5 bases). CDR3 length: 11 residues. Germline CDR1 LNHDA, CDR2 SQIVND (reference sequence). The CDR3, as DNA: TGTGCCAGTAGTAAGGGGTCGGGCCGTCACTTC. Encoded protein: CASSKGSGRHF.

The chain uses TRBV5-6 and TRBJ2-3, with TRBD1 matching over 10 bases. Trimming at V came to 4 bases and at J to 0 bases, leaving 5 bases not matched to a gene. CDR1 and CDR2 (germline): SGHDT, YYEEEE. This CDR3 spans 16 amino acids. Here the CDR3 reads CASSHGTGASTDTQYF. The CDR3 nucleotides are TGTGCCAGCAGCCACGGGACAGGGGCTAGCACAGATACGCAGTATTTT. Supplemented by reference TRBV5-6 and TRBJ2-3, the full variable domain reads DAGVTQSPTHLIKTRGQQVTLRCSPKSGHDTVSWYQQALGQGPQFIFQYYEEEERQRGNFPDRFSGHQFPNYSSELNVNALLLGDSALYLCASSHGTGASTDTQYFGPGTRLTVL.

The chain couples TRBV30 to TRBJ1-2; 8 bases line up with TRBD1. The CDR3 is 15 amino acids. The trim removed 8 bases at V and 0 bases at J, leaving 11 bases unmatched. Germline loops: CDR1 GTSNPN, CDR2 SVGIG (reference sequence). The CDR3 reads CAGGDRRGSNYGYTF. The CDR3 DNA is TGTGCCGGAGGGGACAGGAGGGGTTCTAACTATGGCTACACCTTC.